This T cell receptor (beta chain) was retrieved from a study of blood T cell repertoires in COVID-19. Study-wide background: The analysed material was cDNA or gDNA that came from T cells, B-cell-depleted T cells, or PBMCs.

This clone has more than one count but fewer than ten. Source study methods: Reference gene primer amplification in the assay estimated nucleated cell counts. Sequencing was performed with immunoSEQ multiplex PCR; in TCRdb, only in-frame clones are kept and a portion is missing. V and J calls plus clone size are reproduced from that table; the DNA served to infer D and trimming. The table lists approximately 150,000 clones, around four fifths of them singletons. Between the trimmed V and J ends, which lost 4 bases and 4 bases, there was a span of 10 bases. Looked up from germline, CDR1 is LGHDT and CDR2 is YNNKEL (reference sequence). This CDR3 comprises 14 residues.

The chain recombines TRBV3-1 (or the pseudogene TRBV3-2) with TRBJ2-2, with a tentative D call TRBD1 (5 bases). This TCR was recovered from a woman between 35 and 50 years old who had recovered from COVID-19. The sample consisted of PBMCs or T cells enriched from blood (not recorded which). In DNA, the CDR3 is TGTGCCAGCAGCCCCACAGGAGTCACCGGGGAGCTGTTTTTT. This codes for CASSPTGVTGELFF.